The sequence of this T cell receptor (beta chain) was determined in a study of blood T cell repertoires in COVID-19 (dated by TCRdb to the early 2020s). General notes on the study: Samples covering the acute and convalescent phases of COVID-19 were provided by collaborators in the United States, Italy and Spain. The prospective study material was composed of cDNA or gDNA derived from T cells, B-cell-depleted T cells, or PBMCs. Deeply sampled blood TCRbeta repertoires from subjects exposed to, actively infected with, or recovered from COVID-19 were included in the dataset. The repertoires were made available in a free public database intended to serve as a resource for research on the immune response to SARS-CoV-2. The samples were drawn from two sources: the first 160 participants of the ongoing ImmuneRACE study, and 1,254 subjects contributed by 6 global collaborators. Nearly every sample came with metadata listing a de-identified subject ID, COVID-19 status, age in years and sex. Where available, HLA class I and class II types were obtained from metadata supplied by the sample provider rather than from assay-based typing. The paper as a whole reports these results and caveats: The quantity of clinical and demographic metadata differed by source and by participant and was supplied without curation.

Whole blood was collected in K2EDTA tubes by collaborating institutions according to the institutions' own protocols. For TCRbeta analysis, collaborators shipped samples in one of three forms: frozen whole blood, isolated PBMCs, or DNA extracted from either of those sample types. V is clipped by 10 bases and J by 5 bases, and the sequence between their germline boundaries is 11 bases long. CDR1 is given as MDHEN and CDR2 as SYDVKM, both from the germline V gene. Spanning cysteine to phenylalanine, the CDR3 consists of 11 amino acids. Only the CDR3 part of the read is kept: 33 bases, read in frame from the first base. For this clone: Its antigen is currently not known. The sample holds no much larger clone one base away, and base qualities are not on file.

TCRbeta CDR3 regions were amplified from genomic DNA by means of the immunoSEQ Assay, a bias-controlled multiplex PCR. From the authors' description of their analysis: The number of nucleated cells in each sample was estimated from the amplification of reference gene primers within the assay. To quantify the absolute abundance of each unique TCRbeta CDR3 rearrangement, sequence reads were collapsed and filtered. For each sample, productive Simpson clonality was calculated as the square root of Simpson's diversity index over productive rearrangements. Imported from immuneACCESS, the table was reduced by TCRdb to in-frame sequences with V and J called. These copies leave out some clones; in studies compared against another copy, an unresolved V gene accounts for under half, and the cause of the remainder is not known. V, J and clone size are those of that table, while D and trimming were read from the DNA. This sample lists about 120,000 clones; 85% to 90% were detected once. The top ten hold 3% to 4% of the sample.

The sequencing input was peripheral blood. The chain links TRBV28 with TRBJ2-5; no D gene call is confident. This receptor was identified in a man aged 60-69 years with acute or convalescent COVID-19. The DNA is TGTGCCACTTCGTGGGCGGAGACCCAGTACTTC. The translation is CATSWAETQYF.